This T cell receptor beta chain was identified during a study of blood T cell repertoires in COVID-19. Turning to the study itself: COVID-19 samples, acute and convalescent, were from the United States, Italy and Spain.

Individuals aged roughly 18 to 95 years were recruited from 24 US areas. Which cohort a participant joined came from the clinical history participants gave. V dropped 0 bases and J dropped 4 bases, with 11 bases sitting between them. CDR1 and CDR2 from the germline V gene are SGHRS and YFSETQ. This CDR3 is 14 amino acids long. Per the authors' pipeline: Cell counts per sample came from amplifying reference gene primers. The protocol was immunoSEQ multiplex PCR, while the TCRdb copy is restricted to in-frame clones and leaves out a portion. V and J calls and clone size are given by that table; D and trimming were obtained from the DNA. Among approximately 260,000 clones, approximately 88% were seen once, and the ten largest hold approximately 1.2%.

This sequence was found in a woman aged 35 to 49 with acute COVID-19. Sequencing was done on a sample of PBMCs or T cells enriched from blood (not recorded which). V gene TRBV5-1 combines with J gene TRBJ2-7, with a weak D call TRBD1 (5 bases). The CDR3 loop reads CASSLAIGAYEQYF. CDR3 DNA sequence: TGCGCCAGCAGCTTGGCCATAGGGGCTTACGAGCAGTACTTC.